Each of the 11 T cell receptor beta chains below was sequenced from the same sample in a study of blood T cell repertoires in COVID-19. Assay used: immunoSEQ multiplex PCR; TCRdb lists only in-frame clones, some missing. The table has more than 150,000 clones, 86% seen once. The specimen sequenced was peripheral blood. The source of these receptors is a man aged 65-85 years with active or convalescent COVID-19.

The chain links TRBV6-6 to TRBJ1-5; 7 nucleotides align to TRBD1. The germline V gene has CDR1 MNHNY and CDR2 SVGAGI (reference sequence). The CDR3 sequence is 15 residues long. V was clipped by 2 bases and J by 6 bases; unmatched bases: 7. CDR3 sequence: CASSYGDRAVQPQHF. Written as DNA, the CDR3 is TGTGCCAGCAGTTACGGTGACAGGGCGGTTCAGCCCCAGCATTTT.

This rearrangement joins TRBV11-2 to TRBJ1-1; D is ambiguous. Germline values: CDR1 SGHAT, CDR2 FQNNGV. Trimming left V 0 bases short and J 2 bases short, with 13 bases between. The CDR3 runs to 16 residues. For the CDR3, the DNA is TGTGCCAGCAGCTTAGAGGTCCTCAGGACTAACACTGAAGCTTTCTTT. Translation gives CASSLEVLRTNTEAFF.

The J gene is TRBJ1-4, the V gene TRBV10-2; 7 bases line up with TRBD1. The CDR3 length is 17 residues. Germline V gene data show CDR1 as WSHSY and CDR2 as SAAADI. The trim removed 7 bases at V and 7 bases at J, leaving 18 bases unmatched. CDR3 DNA: TGCGCCAGCACCCGAGGTAGCCTCGTATCAGGGGGTGAAAAACTGTTTTTT. This gives the protein CASTRGSLVSGGEKLFF.

The genes are TRBV19 and TRBJ1-3, with D tentatively TRBD1 (6 bases). From germline, CDR1 is LNHDA and CDR2 SQIVND (reference sequence). V lost 7 bases to trimming and J lost 4 bases, with 17 bases between them. The CDR3 has 15 amino acids. The CDR3 DNA reads TGTGCCAGTATCCCGCCGGGGACAACGGGAAACACCATATATTTT. Translated: CASIPPGTTGNTIYF.

The rearrangement uses TRBV28 and TRBJ2-7, with a tentative D call TRBD2 (7 bases). Germline-derived CDR1 and CDR2 are MDHEN and SYDVKM. V lost 5 bases and J lost 0, with 14 bases in between. This CDR3 is 15 amino acids long. As DNA, the CDR3 is TGTGCCAGCAGTAGCCGGGGGGCAAGCTCCTACGAGCAGTACTTC. Its translation is CASSSRGASSYEQYF.

This rearrangement joins TRBV5-6 to TRBJ1-2, with D hard to call. There are 15 residues in the CDR3. Germline V gene sequence: CDR1 SGHDT, CDR2 YYEEEE. Trimming cost V 3 bases and J 1 base, with 13 bases left between them. The CDR3 region is CASSSTQRSNYGYTF. DNA for the CDR3: TGTGCCAGCAGCTCCACCCAAAGGAGTAACTATGGCTACACCTTC.

In its sample, this clone was seen once. This chain links TRBV6-5 with TRBJ2-1; a possible D gene is TRBD1 (6 bases). CDR3 length equals 15 residues. Germline values: CDR1 MNHEY, CDR2 SVGAGI. V lost 7 bases and J 4 bases, leaving 17 bases between the germline ends. CDR3 loop: CASTQQGIGYNEQFF. CDR3 DNA: TGTGCCAGCACCCAGCAGGGGATAGGGTACAATGAGCAGTTCTTC.

This clone was counted between two and nine times. The sample contains more than one DNA sequence encoding this CDR3. The chain combines TRBV30 with TRBJ1-5; D perhaps matches TRBD1 (5 bases). The length of the CDR3 is 13 residues. Trimming removed 0 bases from V and 4 bases from J, with 7 bases in between. The germline V gene encodes CDR1 GTSNPN and CDR2 SVGIG (reference sequence). CDR3 sequence reads: CAWSVRGNQPQHF. The CDR3 bases are TGTGCCTGGAGTGTACGGGGGAATCAGCCCCAGCATTTT. Filled out from reference TRBV30 and TRBJ1-5, the complete variable domain reads SQTIHQWPATLVQPVGSPLSLECTVEGTSNPNLYWYRQAAGRGLQLLFYSVGIGQISSEVPQNLSASRPQDRQFILSSKKLLLSDSGFYLCAWSVRGNQPQHFGDGTRLSIL.

This chain links TRBV9 with TRBJ2-3; 7 nucleotides align to TRBD2. Germline-derived CDR1 and CDR2 are SGDLS and YYNGEE. The CDR3 contains 14 residues. V trimming: 0 bases; J trimming: 5 bases; junction bases outside the gene matches: 3. CDR3 sequence reads: CASSVVVAGDTQYF. As DNA, the CDR3 is TGTGCCAGCAGCGTAGTGGTAGCGGGAGATACGCAGTATTTT.

The rearrangement joins TRBV30 to TRBJ1-1; weak D call: TRBD1 (6 bases). This CDR3 has 13 amino acids. Between the trimmed V and J ends, which lost 5 bases and 0 bases, there was a span of 10 bases. Germline assignment: CDR1 GTSNPN and CDR2 SVGIG (reference sequence). CDR3 nucleotides: TGTGCCTGGGCGACAGGATTGAACACTGAAGCTTTCTTT. Its translation: CAWATGLNTEAFF.

The chain carries TRBV4-3 and TRBJ1-4; D ambiguous. The CDR3 has 16 amino acids. The germline CDR1 and CDR2 sequences are LGHNA and YSLEER. V lost 2 bases and J lost 2, with 12 bases in between. The CDR3 region is CASSQIMDSTNEKLFF. In nucleotides, the CDR3 is TGCGCCAGCAGCCAAATTATGGACTCGACTAATGAAAAACTGTTTTTT.